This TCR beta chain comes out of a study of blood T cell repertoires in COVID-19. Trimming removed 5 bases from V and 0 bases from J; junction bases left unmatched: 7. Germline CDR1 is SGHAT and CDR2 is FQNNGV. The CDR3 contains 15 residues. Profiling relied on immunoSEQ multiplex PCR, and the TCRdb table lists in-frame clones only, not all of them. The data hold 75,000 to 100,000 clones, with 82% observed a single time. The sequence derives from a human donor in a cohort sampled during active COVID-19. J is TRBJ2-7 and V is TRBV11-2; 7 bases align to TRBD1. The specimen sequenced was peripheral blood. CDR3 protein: CASSHQGTVSYEQYF. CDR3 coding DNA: TGTGCCAGCAGCCACCAGGGGACAGTCTCCTACGAGCAGTACTTC. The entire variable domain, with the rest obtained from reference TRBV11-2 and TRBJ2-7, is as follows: EAGVAQSPRYKIIEKRQSVAFWCNPISGHATLYWYQQILGQGPKLLIQFQNNGVVDDSQLPKDRFSAERLKGVDSTLKIQPAKLEDSAVYLCASSHQGTVSYEQYFGPGTRLTVT.